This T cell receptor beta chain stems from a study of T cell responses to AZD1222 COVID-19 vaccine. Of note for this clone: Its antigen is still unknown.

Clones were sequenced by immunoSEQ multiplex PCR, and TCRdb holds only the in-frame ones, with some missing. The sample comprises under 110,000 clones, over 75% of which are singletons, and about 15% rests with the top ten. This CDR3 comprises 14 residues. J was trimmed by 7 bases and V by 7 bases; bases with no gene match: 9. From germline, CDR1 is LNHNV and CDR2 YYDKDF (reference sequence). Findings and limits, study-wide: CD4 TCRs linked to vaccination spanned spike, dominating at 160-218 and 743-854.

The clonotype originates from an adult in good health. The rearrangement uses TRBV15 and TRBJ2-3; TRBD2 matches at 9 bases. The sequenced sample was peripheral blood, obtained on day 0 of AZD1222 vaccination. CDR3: CATNQREARNTQYF. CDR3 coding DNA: TGTGCCACCAACCAGCGGGAGGCCCGAAATACGCAGTATTTT.